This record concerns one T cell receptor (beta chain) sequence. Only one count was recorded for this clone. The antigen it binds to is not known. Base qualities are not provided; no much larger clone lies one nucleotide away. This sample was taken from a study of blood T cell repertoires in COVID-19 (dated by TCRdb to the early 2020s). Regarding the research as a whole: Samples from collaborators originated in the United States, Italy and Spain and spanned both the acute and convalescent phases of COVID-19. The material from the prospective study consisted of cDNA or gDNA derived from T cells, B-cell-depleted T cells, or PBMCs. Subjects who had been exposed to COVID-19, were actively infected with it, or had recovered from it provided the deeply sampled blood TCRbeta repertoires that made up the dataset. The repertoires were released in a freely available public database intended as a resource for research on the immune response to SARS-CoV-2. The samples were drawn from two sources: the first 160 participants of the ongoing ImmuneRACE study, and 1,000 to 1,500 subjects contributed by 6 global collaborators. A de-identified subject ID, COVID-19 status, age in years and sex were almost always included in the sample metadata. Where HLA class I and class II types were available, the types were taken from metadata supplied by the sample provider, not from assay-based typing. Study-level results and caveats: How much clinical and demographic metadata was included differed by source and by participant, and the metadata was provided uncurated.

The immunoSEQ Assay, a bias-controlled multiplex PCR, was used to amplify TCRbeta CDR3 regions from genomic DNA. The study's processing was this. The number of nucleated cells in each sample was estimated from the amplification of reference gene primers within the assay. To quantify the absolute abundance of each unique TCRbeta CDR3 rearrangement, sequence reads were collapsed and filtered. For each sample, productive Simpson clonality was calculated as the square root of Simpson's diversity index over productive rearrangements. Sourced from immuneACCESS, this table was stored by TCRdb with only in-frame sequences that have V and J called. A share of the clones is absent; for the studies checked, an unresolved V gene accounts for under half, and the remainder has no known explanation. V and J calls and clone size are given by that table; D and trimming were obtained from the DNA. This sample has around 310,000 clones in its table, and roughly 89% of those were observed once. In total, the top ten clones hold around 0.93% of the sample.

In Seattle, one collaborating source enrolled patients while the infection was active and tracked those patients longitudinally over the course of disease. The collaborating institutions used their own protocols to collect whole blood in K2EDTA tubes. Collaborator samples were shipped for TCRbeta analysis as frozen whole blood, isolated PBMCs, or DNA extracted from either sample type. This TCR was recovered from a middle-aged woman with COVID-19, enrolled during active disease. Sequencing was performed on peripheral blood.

For the CDR3, the sequence is CASSYRGTASYGYTF. The DNA is as follows: TGTGCCAGCAGTTACCGCGGGACAGCAAGCTATGGCTACACCTTC. The chain couples TRBV6-5 to TRBJ1-2; TRBD1 matches 7 bases in the middle. V loses 2 bases at its end and J loses 4 bases; junction bases beyond the gene matches: 7. Sequences MNHEY (CDR1) and SVGAGI (CDR2) are obtained from the germline V gene. Inclusive of the bounding cysteine and phenylalanine, the CDR3 is 15 residues long. Left in the record is the CDR3 DNA by itself, 45 bases read in frame from the first base.